These T cell receptor beta chains were read from a single sample in a study of identical twins. TCRdb processed the 5' RACE reads anew with MiXCR; each CDR3 protein has one entry. This table has under 300,000 distinct CDR3 sequences, more than 12% appearing once. Sequencing was carried out using memory (CD45RO+) T cells sorted from blood. The receptors here all came from a woman between 18 and 30 years old in good health. The conserved cysteine and the conserved F or W are not part of the CDR3 here. Each record gives: J gene, V gene, CDR3 protein.

J: TRBJ2-1
V: TRBV4-3
CDR3: ASSQGLQAGAGEQF

J: TRBJ2-1
V: TRBV19
CDR3: ASSPDRGLSNEQF

J: TRBJ2-6
V: TRBV3-1
CDR3: ASSHSGLAGGHVLT

J: TRBJ2-6
V: TRBV18
CDR3: ASSQHAGANVLT

J: TRBJ2-1
V: TRBV6-1
CDR3: ASRPFSYNEQF

J: TRBJ2-3
V: TRBV19
CDR3: ASSSYGSFADTQY

J: TRBJ1-2
V: TRBV5-6
CDR3: ASRPSGKDGYT

J: TRBJ2-1
V: TRBV6-2/TRBV6-3
CDR3: ASSYAASGRYNEQF

J: TRBJ2-7
V: TRBV5-5
CDR3: ASSELTGGLAYEQY

J: TRBJ2-3
V: TRBV7-9
CDR3: ASSSVGTLRDTQY

J: TRBJ2-7
V: TRBV20-1
CDR3: SASGHQARQY

J: TRBJ1-2
V: TRBV6-1
CDR3: ASFSGGAGGYT

J: TRBJ1-4
V: TRBV20-1
CDR3: SASSGDEKLF

J: TRBJ1-4
V: TRBV5-1
CDR3: ASRLDSNEKLF

J: TRBJ1-2
V: TRBV9
CDR3: ASSVGGNYGYT

J: TRBJ2-3
V: TRBV11-2
CDR3: ASSSTSLGARDTQY

J: TRBJ2-7
V: TRBV5-5
CDR3: ASSSPGQFAGKY

J: TRBJ1-1
V: TRBV6-5
CDR3: ASSYRDFTEAF

J: TRBJ2-6
V: TRBV5-1
CDR3: ASSPGPSGANVLT

J: TRBJ1-1
V: TRBV9
CDR3: ASSEDPGGNTEAF

J: TRBJ2-3
V: TRBV20-1
CDR3: SARSIAGAPDTQY

J: TRBJ2-1
V: TRBV4-3
CDR3: ASSQEGAGGEQF

J: TRBJ2-3
V: TRBV9
CDR3: ASSGTSFTDTQY

J: TRBJ2-5
V: TRBV15
CDR3: ATSRDRGAGETQY

J: TRBJ1-2
V: TRBV29-1
CDR3: SVGKGTREGYT

J: TRBJ1-2
V: TRBV29-1
CDR3: SVEEWGDGYT

J: TRBJ1-1
V: TRBV9
CDR3: ASRDTFGGAF

J: TRBJ1-2
V: TRBV15
CDR3: ATSRDRGLNT

J: TRBJ2-3
V: TRBV27
CDR3: ASSFLRGLTITDTQY

J: TRBJ2-3
V: TRBV24-1
CDR3: ATSDSSGRATDTQY